The entry that follows covers one T cell receptor (beta chain) sequence. This sample was taken from a study of shared clonotypes between healthy human individuals. Study summary: The cohort comprised a couple of women and a few men. Their ages spanned 18 to 49 years.

Sorted-subset replicate PCR reactions were performed with about 210 ng DNA, corresponding to roughly 30,000 T cell genomes. The table came from immunoSEQ multiplex PCR; TCRdb's copy has only in-frame clones and leaves some out. The top ten hold 0.35% to 0.45% of the sample, which has 2.3 million or so clones, roughly 93% seen once. Sequencing input: naive CD4+ T cells from PBMCs. This sample's subset: CD45RA+ positively selected. The clonotype originates from a man between 18 and 35 years old in good health. Some clones in this sample may be carry-over from other donors' samples.

In DNA, the CDR3 is TGTGCCAGCAGCCCCGGCCCAGGCACAGATACGCAGTATTTT. Protein: CASSPGPGTDTQYF. The V gene is TRBV7-7, the J gene TRBJ2-3; D gene ambiguous. The V end lost 5 bases, the J end lost 1 base, and 10 bases lay between the germline ends. CDR3 size: 14 residues. Per the germline V gene, CDR1 is SSHAT and CDR2 is FNYEAQ (reference sequence).